One sample yielded the 8 T cell receptor beta chains listed below, sequenced in a study of blood T cell repertoires in COVID-19. Measured with immunoSEQ multiplex PCR; TCRdb has only the in-frame clones, and not every one. The sample holds roughly 240,000 clones; approximately 87% are singletons and the top ten take roughly 4.5%. The sample comprised peripheral blood. All receptors derive from a man in his sixties who had recovered from COVID-19.

The genes are TRBV15 and TRBJ2-7; 7 bases are shared with TRBD2. The germline V gene encodes CDR1 LNHNV and CDR2 YYDKDF (reference sequence). The CDR3 sequence is 15 residues long. V was pared by 1 base and J by 2 bases, with 5 bases of the junction left unmatched. The CDR3 sequence is CATSRARGTTYEQYF. Written as DNA, the CDR3 is TGTGCCACCAGCAGAGCGCGGGGGACGACCTACGAGCAGTACTTC.

V usage is TRBV5-5 and J usage is TRBJ2-5; TRBD1 might be the D (5 bases). CDR1 and CDR2 from the germline V gene are SGHKS and YYEKEE (reference sequence). Deletions cut 0 bases from V and 4 bases from J, with 7 bases between. The CDR3 has 13 residues. This CDR3 is CASSLVGAETQYF. The CDR3 nucleotides are TGTGCCAGCAGCTTGGTTGGGGCAGAGACCCAGTACTTC.

As for this clone: Mismatch with germline at one junction end may stem from a read error. The V call is TRBV28, the J call TRBJ1-4; 10 nucleotides align to TRBD1. The length of the CDR3 is 15 residues. Germline V gene lookup returns CDR1 MDHEN and CDR2 SYDVKM. This chain's CDR3 is CASRPHGTGVENLFF. In nucleotides, the CDR3 is TGTGCCAGCAGACCCCACGGGACAGGGGTTGAAAATCTGTTTTTT.

This chain connects TRBV7-2 to TRBJ2-2; 14 nucleotides match TRBD2. There are 17 residues in the CDR3. In germline, CDR1 is SGHTA, CDR2 FQGNSA. V lost 5 bases, J lost 5 bases, and 7 bases stayed unmatched. CDR3: CASSPLGLAGGTGELFF. The CDR3 DNA sequence: TGTGCCAGCAGCCCCTTAGGACTAGCGGGGGGAACCGGGGAGCTGTTTTTT.

This rearrangement joins TRBV29-1 to TRBJ2-3; the D gene is possibly TRBD2 (6 bases). Germline V lookup: CDR1 SQVTM, CDR2 ANQGSEA. The CDR3 length is 15 residues. The V end was cut by 3 bases, the J end by 1 base, with 14 bases between. CDR3 nucleotide sequence: TGCAGCGTTGATGAGCGGGCTTTTCGCACAGATACGCAGTATTTT. Translating it yields CSVDERAFRTDTQYF.

The chain has TRBV7-6 and TRBJ2-5; TRBD2 aligns across 12 bases. This CDR3 is 16 amino acids long. V lost 3 bases to trimming and J lost 5 bases; unmatched junction nucleotides: 7. The V gene's germline CDR1 is SGHVS and CDR2 FNYEAQ. The CDR3 loop reads CASSFFLAGGEETQYF. Here the CDR3 DNA reads TGTGCCAGCAGCTTCTTCCTAGCGGGGGGGGAGGAGACCCAGTACTTC.

The rearrangement links TRBV5-8 to TRBJ1-5, with 8 bases that match TRBD1. This CDR3 comprises 15 residues. Germline values: CDR1 SGHTS, CDR2 YDEGEE. J lost 7 bases, V lost 0 bases, and 6 bases had no gene match. CDR3 in amino acids: CASSLVQGARQPQHF. CDR3 DNA: TGTGCCAGCAGCTTGGTTCAGGGGGCAAGGCAGCCCCAGCATTTT.

The chain links TRBV2 to TRBJ2-1, with a tentative D call TRBD1 (5 bases). The V gene's germline CDR1 is SNHLY and CDR2 FYNNEI. The CDR3 loop spans 12 amino acids. Deletions cut 7 bases from V and 10 bases from J, with 14 bases between. This CDR3 is CASKTAVSEQFF. The CDR3 DNA follows: TGTGCCAGCAAGACAGCCGTCTCCGAGCAGTTCTTC.